This TCR beta chain was sequenced for a study of Ad26.COV2.S vaccination and SARS-CoV-2 variants. The study, taken as a whole, reports: Researchers cautioned that TCR breadth and depth analyses may have underestimated total T cell responses. People who got the vaccine had more spike-specific TCR breadth than people who got placebo. Substantial breadth in spike-specific CD8+ and CD4+ T cell responses was reportedly seen after vaccination.

Notes on this clone: Its antigen is currently unknown.

V lost 0 bases to trimming and J lost 5 bases, with 14 bases between them. Germline CDR1 reads LGHNA; CDR2 reads YSLEER. The CDR3 runs 16 residues. TCRdb keeps only in-frame clones here, not all; method: immunoSEQ multiplex PCR. This sample has 87,000 or so clones; 82% occur once, and the top ten carry roughly 15%. Sequencing used peripheral blood, obtained after recovery from COVID-19. This TCR was recovered from a human donor who had recovered from COVID-19. V is TRBV4-3 and J is TRBJ1-5; no definite D call. The CDR3 DNA is TGCGCCAGCAGCCAAGAGCACCGGGCCCGGTATCAGCCCCAGCATTTT. It is translated as CASSQEHRARYQPQHF.